The 29 T cell receptor beta chains below were found in one sample sequenced in a study of T-cell memory formation after mild COVID-19. TCRdb re-called the 5' RACE reads with MiXCR, one entry per CDR3 protein. The sample lists fewer than 250,000 distinct CDR3 sequences, under 30% occurring once. The specimen was PBMCs or a T cell subset sorted from them (not recorded which). These receptors were collected from an adult woman who had mild COVID-19 (a few samples of this study predate the infection). Cell type and time point are not known.

The CDR3: CSARVGGGQETQYF. The DNA of the CDR3 is TGCAGTGCTAGAGTCGGGGGGGGGCAAGAGACCCAGTACTTC. The gene calls are TRBV20-1 and TRBJ2-5; 8 positions agree with TRBD2. Trimming took 1 base from V and 2 from J; bases not matched to a gene: 3. The CDR3 consists of 14 residues. CDR1 is DFQATT, CDR2 SNEGSKA, per germline (reference sequence).

In this sample, this clonotype turned up a few times. The V call is TRBV4-1, the J call TRBJ2-7; the match to TRBD2 covers 10 bases. This CDR3 is built from 17 residues. J lost 1 base, V lost 3 bases, and 9 bases had no gene match. Germline loops: CDR1 MGHRA, CDR2 YSYEKL. DNA of the CDR3: TGCGCCAGCAGCCAGATCACTAGCGGGACTATTTCCTACGAGCAGTACTTC. Its protein product is CASSQITSGTISYEQYF.

There are a few counts of this clonotype. Here the CDR3 reads CASSQDWRRQGYTF. DNA of the CDR3: TGTGCCAGCAGCCAAGATTGGCGTCGGCAAGGCTACACCTTC. The chain links TRBV4-2 to TRBJ1-2; D not resolved. The V gene lost 0 bases and the J gene lost 8 bases, with 13 bases spanning the gap. Germline values: CDR1 LGHNA, CDR2 YNFKEQ. This CDR3 has 14 residues.

The rearrangement links TRBV5-5 to TRBJ2-1; perhaps TRBD1 as D (5 bases). V was clipped by 1 base and J by 8 bases, with 10 bases between them. The CDR3 has 13 amino acids. The germline V gene has CDR1 SGHKS and CDR2 YYEKEE (reference sequence). The CDR3 is CASSLLTAHEQFF. Written as DNA, the CDR3 is TGTGCCAGCAGCTTGCTGACAGCGCATGAGCAGTTCTTC.

A few counts support this clonotype. In DNA form, the CDR3 reads TGTGCCTGGATCCGAGGGGCCAACGTCCTGACTTTC. This translates into CAWIRGANVLTF. The chain uses TRBV30 and TRBJ2-6; D not certain. V was cut by 4 bases and J by 4 bases, with 5 bases left in between. The CDR3 is 12 residues long. The V gene's germline CDR1 is GTSNPN and CDR2 SVGIG (reference sequence).

The gene calls are TRBV5-1 and TRBJ2-1, with 11 bases lining up with TRBD2. This CDR3 has 16 residues. Per the germline V gene, CDR1 is SGHRS and CDR2 is YFSETQ. Trimming cost V 4 bases and J 4 bases; bases outside gene matches: 7. The CDR3 nucleotides read TGCGCCAGCAGCCGACGTTTAGCGGGGGGGTACAATGAGCAGTTCTTC. This sequence encodes CASSRRLAGGYNEQFF.

This chain joins TRBV2 and TRBJ2-7; maybe TRBD2 (5 bases). Germline V lookup: CDR1 SNHLY, CDR2 FYNNEI. Trimming took off 6 bases at V and 3 bases at J, with 18 bases between the two ends. This CDR3 spans 15 amino acids. CDR3: CASSRSGAGGYEQYF. The DNA of the CDR3 is TGTGCCAGCAGCAGGTCCGGAGCAGGAGGCTACGAGCAGTACTTC. The variable domain in full, completed from reference TRBV2 and TRBJ2-7, reads EPEVTQTPSHQVTQMGQEVILRCVPISNHLYFYWYRQILGQKVEFLVSFYNNEISEKSEIFDDQFSVERPDGSNFTLKIRSTKLEDSAMYFCASSRSGAGGYEQYFGPGTRLTVT.

There are a few counts of this clonotype. J is TRBJ2-1 and V is TRBV5-1; a weak D match, TRBD1 (6 bases). The CDR3 spans 16 residues. V was clipped by 0 bases and J by 1 base, with 11 bases between them. Looked up from germline, CDR1 is SGHRS and CDR2 is YFSETQ. The CDR3 protein is CASSLGPQGSYNEQFF. The CDR3, as DNA: TGCGCCAGCAGCTTGGGGCCGCAGGGGTCCTACAATGAGCAGTTCTTC.

This chain uses TRBV5-1 with TRBJ1-5; D call uncertain. CDR3 size: 16 residues. V lost 0 bases and J 0 bases, leaving 10 bases between the germline ends. CDR1 and CDR2 from the germline V gene are SGHRS and YFSETQ. CDR3: CASSLAGFDSNQPQHF. The CDR3 DNA sequence: TGCGCCAGCAGCTTGGCGGGGTTTGATAGCAATCAGCCCCAGCATTTT.

The chain links TRBV7-6 to TRBJ2-1, with D possibly TRBD2 on 6 matching bases. Germline CDR1 reads SGHVS; CDR2 reads FNYEAQ. V shed 5 bases and J shed 0 bases, with 17 bases lying between them. The CDR3 length is 17 residues. CDR3 DNA: TGTGCCAGCAGCCAAGGAGGGGCCAAACTCTCCTACAATGAGCAGTTCTTC. This gives the protein CASSQGGAKLSYNEQFF.

There are a few counts of this clonotype. This chain connects TRBV20-1 to TRBJ2-1; 9 nucleotides align to TRBD1. This CDR3 is 15 amino acids long. V gave up 1 base and J gave up 4 bases; unmatched junction bases: 5. Germline V CDR1 and CDR2: DFQATT, SNEGSKA (reference sequence). In DNA form, the CDR3 reads TGCAGTGCTAGAGCCTCGGGGACAGGGTACAATGAGCAGTTCTTC. It codes for CSARASGTGYNEQFF.

This sequence joins TRBV11-2 and TRBJ2-1; no clear D gene. The CDR3 covers 12 residues. Germline V CDR1 and CDR2: SGHAT, FQNNGV. V lost 3 bases and J 2 bases, leaving 2 bases between the germline ends. The CDR3 reads CASSFAYNEQFF. In DNA form, the CDR3 reads TGTGCCAGCAGCTTCGCCTACAATGAGCAGTTCTTC.

This chain connects TRBV16 to TRBJ1-6; 8 bases map to TRBD1. From germline, CDR1 is KGHSY and CDR2 FQNENV. CDR3 length: 16 amino acids. V trimming: 1 base; J trimming: 7 bases; junction bases outside the gene matches: 6. The CDR3 loop reads CASSQLGDRINSPLHF. CDR3 sequence (DNA): TGTGCCAGCAGCCAATTAGGGGACAGGATAAATTCACCCCTCCACTTT. The full variable domain, rest sourced from reference TRBV16 and TRBJ1-6, is GEEVAQTPKHLVRGEGQKAKLYCAPIKGHSYVFWYQQVLKNEFKFLISFQNENVFDETGMPKERFSAKCLPNSPCSLEIQATKLEDSAVYFCASSQLGDRINSPLHFGNGTRLTVT.

This rearrangement joins TRBV29-1 to TRBJ2-3; D possibly matches TRBD1 or TRBD2 (5 bases each). CDR1 is SQVTM and CDR2 is ANQGSEA in the germline V gene. V lost 8 bases and J 4 bases, leaving 25 bases between the germline ends. This CDR3 spans 16 amino acids. This CDR3 reads CSSRDPKAGDSDTQYF. Here the CDR3 DNA reads TGCAGCTCCCGGGACCCTAAGGCCGGGGATTCAGATACGCAGTATTTT.

The chain has TRBV5-1 and TRBJ2-3; 8 positions match TRBD2. CDR1 and CDR2 (germline): SGHRS, YFSETQ. CDR3 length: 12 residues. With V trimmed by 3 bases and J by 6 bases, 0 bases remained unmatched. As DNA, the CDR3 is TGCGCCAGCAGCTCGGGGGGGGATACGCAGTATTTT. Translation gives CASSSGGDTQYF.

This chain links TRBV18 with TRBJ1-2, with TRBD1 identical over 7 bases. The CDR3 has 14 amino acids. Germline CDR1 KGHSH, CDR2 LQKENI. The ends lost 3 bases at V and 6 bases at J; junction bases unmatched: 7. The CDR3 nucleotides are TGTGCCAGCTCACCCCCGGGACAGAGAGATGGCTACACCTTC. The encoded protein is CASSPPGQRDGYTF.

V usage is TRBV19 and J usage is TRBJ1-2; 7 bases are shared with TRBD1. The V segment lost 1 base and the J segment 1 base; nucleotides outside the gene matches: 12. Germline values: CDR1 LNHDA, CDR2 SQIVND (reference sequence). The CDR3 extends over 18 amino acids. The CDR3 coding sequence is TGTGCCAGTAGTATAGGGCTGGGCAGGACAGGTTTTAACTATGGCTACACCTTC. Translating it yields CASSIGLGRTGFNYGYTF.

Ten or more counts support this clonotype. The chain has TRBV24-1 and TRBJ2-3; no firm D call. CDR1 is KGHDR and CDR2 is SFDVKD in the germline V gene. This CDR3 comprises 15 residues. The ends were cut back, 1 base at V and 4 bases at J, with 11 bases in the middle. Written as DNA, the CDR3 is TGTGCCACCAGTGATTTCCGGACCGCGGCAGATACGCAGTATTTT. Translating it yields CATSDFRTAADTQYF.

This clonotype occurred a few times. The chain has TRBV7-6 and TRBJ2-1; the match to TRBD2 covers 10 bases. The CDR3 is 15 amino acids. V lost 2 bases to trimming and J lost 8 bases; unmatched junction nucleotides: 6. Germline lookup yields CDR1 SGHVS and CDR2 FNYEAQ. CDR3 sequence (DNA): TGTGCCAGCAGCTTAAGCGGGAGGGCCTCCCATGAGCAGTTCTTC. This gives the protein CASSLSGRASHEQFF.

The chain recombines TRBV7-9 with TRBJ2-4; D tentatively reads TRBD1 or TRBD2 (7 bases each). Germline V lookup: CDR1 SEHNR, CDR2 FQNEAQ (reference sequence). Trimming took 4 bases from V and 7 from J, leaving 14 bases between them. The CDR3 sequence is 14 residues long. The CDR3 DNA reads as TGTGCCAGCAGCTCAACAGGGGAGGGGAACATTCAGTACTTC. It codes for CASSSTGEGNIQYF.

This clonotype was seen a few times. This sequence joins TRBV6-5 and TRBJ2-4; D might be TRBD1 (5 bases). CDR1 is MNHEY and CDR2 is SVGAGI in the germline V gene. Trimming pared 2 bases from V and 0 bases from J, leaving 8 bases between. The CDR3 runs 15 residues. The CDR3 DNA follows: TGTGCCAGCAGTTACCAGGGTGCAGCCAAAAACATTCAGTACTTC. Encoded protein: CASSYQGAAKNIQYF.

The rearrangement uses TRBV28 and TRBJ1-1; 7 nucleotides agree with TRBD1. The length of the CDR3 is 13 residues. Germline V CDR1 and CDR2: MDHEN, SYDVKM. Trimming took 6 bases from V and 3 from J; bases not matched to a gene: 4. The CDR3 coding sequence is TGTGCCAGCAGCCCGACAGGGCACACTGAAGCTTTCTTT. It translates to CASSPTGHTEAFF.

The rearrangement uses TRBV5-7 and TRBJ2-7; D perhaps matches TRBD2 (5 bases). TRBV5-7 is given ORF status, its function remaining uncertain. With 5 bases removed from V and 7 bases from J, the gap between germline ends came to 16 bases. This CDR3 comprises 13 residues. The CDR3 nucleotides are TGTGCCAGCAGGGCTACGGACCGGAGGGAGCAGTACTTC. Protein sequence: CASRATDRREQYF.

The rearrangement joins TRBV12-3 or TRBV12-4 to TRBJ2-5; the match to TRBD2 covers 8 bases. V lost 6 bases and J lost 5; bases outside the gene matches: 8. The CDR3 covers 14 residues. This CDR3 is CASSYQTSVETQYF. CDR3 nucleotide sequence: TGTGCCAGCAGCTACCAGACTAGCGTGGAGACCCAGTACTTC.

In this sample, this clonotype turned up a few times. The chain links TRBV12-3 or TRBV12-4 to TRBJ2-1, with 12 bases that match TRBD2. Unmatched junction bases numbered 13, after V lost 3 bases and J lost 4 bases. This CDR3 has 19 amino acids. CDR3 loop: CASSFPSSGRAKRYNEQFF. In DNA, the CDR3 is TGTGCCAGCAGTTTCCCTTCTAGCGGGAGGGCCAAAAGGTACAATGAGCAGTTCTTC.

The chain couples TRBV21-1 to TRBJ2-7; the table's D call of TRBD2 was not tested on the DNA. TRBV21-1 is tagged as a pseudogene. This CDR3 region has 15 residues. The DNA of the CDR3 is TGTGCCAGCAGCTCTAGGACTAGCCGACACTACGAGCAGTACTTC. This sequence encodes CASSSRTSRHYEQYF.

This clonotype turned up a few times. The chain employs TRBV5-1 and TRBJ2-5; no reliable D call. The CDR3 is made up of 15 amino acids. CDR1 is SGHRS, CDR2 YFSETQ, per germline. Trimming took off 1 base at V and 1 base at J, with 11 bases between the two ends. Written as DNA, the CDR3 is TGCGCCAGCAGCTTGCGGGCCGGGTCCCAAGAGACCCAGTACTTC. This sequence encodes CASSLRAGSQETQYF.

This clonotype has only a few counts. V and J are TRBV11-3 and TRBJ2-7, with 10 bases lining up with TRBD1. The CDR3 sequence is 17 residues long. V trimming: 3 bases; J trimming: 2 bases; junction bases outside the gene matches: 10. Germline-derived CDR1 and CDR2 are SGHNT and YENEEA. This CDR3 reads CASSLTTGQGTPYEQYF. The DNA for the CDR3 is TGTGCCAGCAGCTTGACAACGGGACAGGGGACACCCTACGAGCAGTACTTC.

This clonotype occurred a few times. The rearrangement joins TRBV19 to TRBJ1-5, with D uncertain. CDR1 is LNHDA and CDR2 is SQIVND in the germline V gene (reference sequence). V shed 4 bases and J shed 0 bases, with 7 bases lying between them. This CDR3 has 14 residues. Written as DNA, the CDR3 is TGTGCCAGTAGTAGGGAACATAGCAATCAGCCCCAGCATTTT. Amino acids: CASSREHSNQPQHF.